The 6 T cell receptor beta chains reported below all come from one sample, sequenced in a study of OX40 agonist ivuxolimab in advanced cancers. Assay used: immunoSEQ multiplex PCR; TCRdb lists only in-frame clones, some missing. The sample consists of approximately 50,000 clones, nearly 95% of them appearing once. Sequenced material: CD4+ or CD8+ T cells sorted from blood, taken in a trial of the OX40 agonist ivuxolimab. Receptors originate from an adult with an advanced solid tumor such as melanoma, head and neck, liver or kidney cancer.

The CDR3 nucleotides read TGTGCCAGCAGTTTAGACGGCCATACGCAGTATTTT. This encodes CASSLDGHTQYF. The gene calls are TRBV28 and TRBJ2-3, with no clear D. This CDR3 is 12 amino acids long. Trimming removed 2 bases from V and 7 bases from J, with 7 bases in between. Germline V gene sequence: CDR1 MDHEN, CDR2 SYDVKM.

The V gene is TRBV19, the J gene TRBJ1-1; tentative D call: TRBD1 (6 bases). V gave up 2 bases and J gave up 8 bases, with 15 bases separating them. This CDR3 region has 14 residues. Germline values: CDR1 LNHDA, CDR2 SQIVND (reference sequence). CDR3 sequence (DNA): TGTGCCAGTAGTATACATACAGGGACGGAGGAAGCTTTCTTT. Translated, it gives CASSIHTGTEEAFF. Full variable domain (outside the CDR3, taken from reference TRBV19 and TRBJ1-1): DGGITQSPKYLFRKEGQNVTLSCEQNLNHDAMYWYRQDPGQGLRLIYYSQIVNDFQKGDIAEGYSVSREKKESFPLTVTSAQKNPTAFYLCASSIHTGTEEAFFGQGTRLTVV.

The V and J genes are TRBV28 and TRBJ1-1; no clear D. The germline V gene encodes CDR1 MDHEN and CDR2 SYDVKM. This CDR3 spans 12 amino acids. The ends were cut back, 2 bases at V and 8 bases at J, with 9 bases in the middle. The CDR3 is CASSLDRREAFF. The CDR3 bases are TGTGCCAGCAGTTTAGATCGAAGAGAAGCTTTCTTT.

The V and J genes are TRBV23-1 and TRBJ2-7; D is unclear. TRBV23-1 is identified as an open reading frame with a role that is uncertain. The V end lost 6 bases, the J end lost 2 bases, and 14 bases lay between the germline ends. This CDR3 has 14 residues. The CDR3 nucleotides are TGCGCCAGCAGACGACGGGCGTTTGCCTACGAGCAGTACTTC. Encoded protein: CASRRRAFAYEQYF.

CDR3 DNA: TGTGCCAGCAGTTCCCTTACTAGCGGGAGGGTTGCTACCGGGGAGCTGTTTTTT. Amino acid sequence: CASSSLTSGRVATGELFF. V usage is TRBV28 and J usage is TRBJ2-2; TRBD2 matches at 13 bases. Per the germline V gene, CDR1 is MDHEN and CDR2 is SYDVKM. Trimming removed 4 bases from V and 5 bases from J; junction bases left unmatched: 10. This CDR3 has 18 residues.

The chain recombines TRBV13 with TRBJ2-1; D unclear. V was shortened by 5 bases and J by 8 bases, with 10 bases between the two germline ends. Germline V gives CDR1 PRHDT, CDR2 FYEKMQ (reference sequence). This CDR3 contains 12 residues. CDR3 region: CASSRRLDEQFF. The CDR3 DNA reads TGTGCCAGCAGCCGTCGTCTAGATGAGCAGTTCTTC.